The T cell receptor beta chain described here comes from a study of T-cell reconstitution after alpha-beta-depleted transplantation in children. The CDR3 sequence is 14 residues long. Germline CDR1 is GTSNPN and CDR2 is SVGIG (reference sequence). The V end lost 2 bases, the J end lost 1 base, and 11 bases lay between the germline ends. A TCRbeta library incorporating unique molecular identifiers was prepared. TCRdb redid the calling of the PCR reads with MiXCR, one entry per CDR3 protein. Among about 640,000 distinct CDR3 sequences listed, over 15% were seen once. The sample here was PBMCs from the stem cell graft donor, taken from the stem cell graft. The genes are TRBV30 and TRBJ1-1; a weak D match, TRBD1 (6 bases). This TCR derives from a human donor who donated a stem cell graft to a child with acute myeloid leukemia. CDR3: CAWSPGGRNTEAFF. The DNA of the CDR3 is TGTGCCTGGAGTCCCGGGGGCCGGAACACTGAAGCTTTCTTT.